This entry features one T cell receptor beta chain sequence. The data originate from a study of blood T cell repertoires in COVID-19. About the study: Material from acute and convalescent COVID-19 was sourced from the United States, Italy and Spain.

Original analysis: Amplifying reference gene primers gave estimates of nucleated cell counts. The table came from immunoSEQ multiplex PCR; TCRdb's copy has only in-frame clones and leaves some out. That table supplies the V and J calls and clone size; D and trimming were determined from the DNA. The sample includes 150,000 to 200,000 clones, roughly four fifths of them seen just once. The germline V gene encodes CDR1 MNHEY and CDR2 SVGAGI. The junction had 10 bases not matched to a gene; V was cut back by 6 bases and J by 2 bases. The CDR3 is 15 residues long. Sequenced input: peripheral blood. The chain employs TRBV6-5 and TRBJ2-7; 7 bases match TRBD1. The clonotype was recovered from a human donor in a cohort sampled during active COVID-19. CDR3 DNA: TGTGCCAGCAGAAGCCGGGACAGCAAGCCCTACGAGCAGTACTTC. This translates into CASRSRDSKPYEQYF.